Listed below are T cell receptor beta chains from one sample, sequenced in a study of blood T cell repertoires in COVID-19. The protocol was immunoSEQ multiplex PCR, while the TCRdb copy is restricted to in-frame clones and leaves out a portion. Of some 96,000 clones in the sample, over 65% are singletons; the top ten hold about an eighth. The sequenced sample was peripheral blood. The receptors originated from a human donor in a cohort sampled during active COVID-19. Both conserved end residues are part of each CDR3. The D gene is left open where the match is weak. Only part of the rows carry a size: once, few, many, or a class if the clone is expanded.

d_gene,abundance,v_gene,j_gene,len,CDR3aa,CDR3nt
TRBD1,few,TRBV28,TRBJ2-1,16,CASSSPQGETINEQFF,TGTGCCAGCAGTTCCCCTCAGGGGGAAACCATCAATGAGCAGTTCTTC
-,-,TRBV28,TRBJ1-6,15,CASSPVGVGNSPLHF,TGTGCCAGCAGTCCCGTAGGGGTTGGTAATTCACCCCTCCACTTT
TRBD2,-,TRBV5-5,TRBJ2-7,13,CASSSGLAEKQYF,TGTGCCAGCAGCTCGGGACTAGCGGAGAAGCAGTACTTC
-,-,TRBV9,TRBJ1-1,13,CASSVGQGGAAFF,TGTGCCAGCAGCGTAGGGCAGGGCGGGGCAGCTTTCTTT
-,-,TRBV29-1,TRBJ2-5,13,CSGSGAIRETQYF,TGCAGCGGGTCGGGAGCCATCAGAGAGACCCAGTACTTC
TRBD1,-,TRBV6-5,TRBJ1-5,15,CASSSDRVGAQPQHF,TGTGCCAGCAGTTCCGACAGGGTAGGGGCTCAGCCCCAGCATTTT
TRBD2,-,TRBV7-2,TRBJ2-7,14,CASSIPGGHYEQYF,TGTGCCAGCAGTATACCGGGAGGCCACTACGAGCAGTACTTC
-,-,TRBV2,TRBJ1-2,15,CASSSRGGPLYGYTF,TGTGCCAGCAGTTCCAGGGGTGGGCCCCTGTATGGCTACACCTTC
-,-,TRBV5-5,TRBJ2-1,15,CASSSTGGSYNEQFF,TGTGCCAGCAGCTCGACAGGAGGCTCCTACAATGAGCAGTTCTTC
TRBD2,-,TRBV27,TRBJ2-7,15,CASSLSSGRWYEQYF,TGTGCCAGCAGTTTATCTAGCGGGAGATGGTACGAGCAGTACTTC
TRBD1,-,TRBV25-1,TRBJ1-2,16,CASSDPGQGASYGYTF,TGTGCCAGCAGTGACCCGGGACAGGGTGCTAGCTATGGCTACACCTTC
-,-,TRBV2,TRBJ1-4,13,CASSLGSREKLFF,TGTGCCAGCAGTTTAGGGAGTAGGGAAAAACTGTTTTTT
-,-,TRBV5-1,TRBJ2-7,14,CASSLGTNSYEQYF,TGCGCCAGCAGCTTGGGGACTAACTCCTACGAGCAGTACTTC
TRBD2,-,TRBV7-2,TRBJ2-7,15,CASSLALAGGAEQYF,TGTGCCAGCAGCTTAGCTCTAGCGGGGGGGGCCGAGCAGTACTTC
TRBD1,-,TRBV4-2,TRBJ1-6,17,CASSQEVEGANSSPLHF,TGTGCCAGCAGCCAAGAAGTGGAGGGGGCGAATAGTTCACCCCTCCACTTT
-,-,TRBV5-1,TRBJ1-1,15,CASSFEQGGYTEAFF,TGCGCCAGCAGCTTCGAACAGGGCGGATACACTGAAGCTTTCTTT
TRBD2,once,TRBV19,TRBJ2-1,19,CASSSLSGRATSSYNEQFF,TGTGCCAGTAGTAGTCTCAGCGGGAGGGCCACGAGCTCCTACAATGAGCAGTTCTTC
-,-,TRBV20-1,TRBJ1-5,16,CSASDGGRSSNQPQHF,TGCAGTGCTAGTGACGGAGGGAGGTCAAGCAATCAGCCCCAGCATTTT
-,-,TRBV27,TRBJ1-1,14,CASSYSPLDTEAFF,TGTGCCAGCAGTTACAGCCCGTTGGACACTGAAGCTTTCTTT
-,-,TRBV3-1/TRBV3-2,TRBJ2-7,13,CASSQVGEDEQYF,TGTGCCAGCAGCCAAGTTGGAGAGGACGAGCAGTACTTC
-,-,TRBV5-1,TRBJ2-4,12,CASSMPGNSQYF,TGCGCCAGCAGCATGCCCGGAAACAGTCAGTACTTC
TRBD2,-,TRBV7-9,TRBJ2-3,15,CASRAAGMGLDTQYF,TGTGCCAGCAGAGCAGCGGGAATGGGTTTAGATACGCAGTATTTT
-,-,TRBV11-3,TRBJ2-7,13,CASSFTREREQYF,TGTGCCAGCAGCTTCACCCGGGAGAGGGAGCAGTACTTC
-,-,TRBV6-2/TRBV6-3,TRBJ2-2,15,CASSKTAEGTGELFF,TGTGCCAGCAGCAAGACGGCGGAGGGGACCGGGGAGCTGTTTTTT
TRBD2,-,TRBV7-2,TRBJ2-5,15,CASSLTSGRFQTQYF,TGTGCCAGCAGTTTGACTAGCGGGAGGTTCCAGACCCAGTACTTC
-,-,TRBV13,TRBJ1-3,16,CASSLFAQGTGNTIYF,TGTGCCAGCAGCCTTTTTGCACAGGGAACTGGAAACACCATATATTTT
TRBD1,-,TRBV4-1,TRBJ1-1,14,CASSQDRSNTEAFF,TGCGCCAGCAGCCAGGACAGGTCTAACACTGAAGCTTTCTTT
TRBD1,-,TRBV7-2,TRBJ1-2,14,CASIPRQGNYGYTF,TGTGCCAGCATCCCGAGACAGGGTAACTATGGCTACACCTTC
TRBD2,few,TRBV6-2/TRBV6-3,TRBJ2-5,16,CASSYLAGGVRETQYF,TGTGCCAGCAGTTACTTGGCGGGGGGAGTCAGAGAGACCCAGTACTTC
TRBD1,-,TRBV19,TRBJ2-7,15,CASSVGTAASYEQYF,TGTGCCAGTAGTGTGGGGACAGCTGCCTCCTACGAGCAGTACTTC
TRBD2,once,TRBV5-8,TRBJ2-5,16,CASSFTSGRVEETQYF,TGTGCCAGCAGCTTTACCAGCGGGAGGGTGGAGGAGACCCAGTACTTC
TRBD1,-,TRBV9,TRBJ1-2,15,CASSAREGQGWGYTF,TGTGCCAGCAGCGCGAGAGAAGGACAGGGTTGGGGCTACACCTTC
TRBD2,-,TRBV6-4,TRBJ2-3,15,CASSVIAGVGDTQYF,TGTGCCAGCAGTGTTATAGCGGGAGTGGGAGATACGCAGTATTTT
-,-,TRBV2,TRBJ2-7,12,CASKGSGYEQYF,TGTGCCAGCAAGGGATCAGGGTACGAGCAGTACTTC
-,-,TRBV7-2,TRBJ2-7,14,CASRLTLFSYEQYF,TGTGCCAGCAGACTAACACTCTTTTCCTACGAGCAGTACTTC
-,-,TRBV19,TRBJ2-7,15,CASSLGSDLIYEQYF,TGTGCCAGTAGTTTAGGCAGCGACCTAATTTACGAGCAGTACTTC
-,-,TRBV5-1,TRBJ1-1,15,CASSLDGRRNTEAFF,TGCGCCAGCAGCTTAGACGGGAGGAGGAACACTGAAGCTTTCTTT